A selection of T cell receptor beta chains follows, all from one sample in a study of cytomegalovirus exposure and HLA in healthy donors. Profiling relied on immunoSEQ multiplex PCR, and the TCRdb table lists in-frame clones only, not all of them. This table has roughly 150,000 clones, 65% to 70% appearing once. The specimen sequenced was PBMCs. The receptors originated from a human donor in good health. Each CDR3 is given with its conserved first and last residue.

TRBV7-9,CASISLNEQFF
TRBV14,CASSQDLGGRARAAEQYF
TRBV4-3,CASSQHFSSGGPGEQFF
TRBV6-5,CASSYPRGGNSYEQYF
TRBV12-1,CASSFLSGSLDEQFF
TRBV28,CASSLDRGQETQYF
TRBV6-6,CATRSPGQGNQPQHF
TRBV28,CASTRGGGGEKLFF
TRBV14,CASSPGTGGYTQYF
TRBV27,CASSRTGGTYEQYF
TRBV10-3,CAISEDKAGDSYNEQFF
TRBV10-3,CASRDRETGELFF
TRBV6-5,CASSYDRENTEAFF
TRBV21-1,CASSQVAGVLAKNIQYF
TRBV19,CASSTPGQSYEQYF
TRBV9,CASSPGTGNTEAFF
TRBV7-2,CASSPGLAGGHSQYF
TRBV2,CASSDSSYEQYF
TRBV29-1,CSVEGQVNTGYTF
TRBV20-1,CSAGAPFF
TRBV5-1,CASSFQNEQYF
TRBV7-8,CASSPTPGTGLEKLFF
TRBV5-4,CASSNKAGTAGSEQYF
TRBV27,CASSLLGGETQYF
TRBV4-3,CASSRQVTDTQYF
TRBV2,CASRDGVAQPYTDTQYF
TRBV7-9,CASSVKETQYF
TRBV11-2,CASSFERDREQYF
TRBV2,CASMKREVTGELFF
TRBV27,CASGISASYEQYF
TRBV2,CASSSTGSNNEQFF
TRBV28,CASTPGGRHYEQYF
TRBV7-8,CASSLAEVGGAFF
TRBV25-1,CASSESSSNQPQHF
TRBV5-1,CASSPFSGTSTDTQYF
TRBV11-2,CASSSDRVGEKLFF
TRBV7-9,CASSSTPRQGFVRNTEAFF
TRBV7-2,CASSLRDYGYTF
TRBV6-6,CASSFRDRGTEAFF
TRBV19,CASSASGSDYEQYF